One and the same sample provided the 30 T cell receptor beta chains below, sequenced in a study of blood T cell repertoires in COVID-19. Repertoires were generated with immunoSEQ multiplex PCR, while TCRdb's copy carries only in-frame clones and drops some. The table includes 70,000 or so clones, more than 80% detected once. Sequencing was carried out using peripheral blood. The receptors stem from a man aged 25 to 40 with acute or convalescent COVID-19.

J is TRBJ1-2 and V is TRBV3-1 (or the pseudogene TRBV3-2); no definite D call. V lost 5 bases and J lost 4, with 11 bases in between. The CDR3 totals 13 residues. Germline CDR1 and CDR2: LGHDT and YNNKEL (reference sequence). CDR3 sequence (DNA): TGTGCCAGCAGCAATTCTCGGGGCTATGGCTACACCTTC. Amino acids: CASSNSRGYGYTF.

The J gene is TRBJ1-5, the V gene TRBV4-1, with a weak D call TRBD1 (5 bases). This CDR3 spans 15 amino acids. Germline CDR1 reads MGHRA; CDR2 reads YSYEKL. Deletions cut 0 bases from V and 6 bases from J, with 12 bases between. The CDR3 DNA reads TGCGCCAGCAGCCAAGATGAAGGGGTAGTTCAGCCCCAGCATTTT. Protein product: CASSQDEGVVQPQHF.

The CDR3 protein is CASADRSLGQPQHF. DNA for the CDR3: TGTGCCAGCGCCGACAGGTCTCTCGGTCAGCCCCAGCATTTT. The rearrangement joins TRBV7-8 to TRBJ1-5; D might be TRBD1 (6 bases). Germline-derived CDR1 and CDR2 are SGHVS and FQNEAQ. V lost 8 bases to trimming and J lost 6 bases, with 17 bases between them. The CDR3 spans 14 residues.

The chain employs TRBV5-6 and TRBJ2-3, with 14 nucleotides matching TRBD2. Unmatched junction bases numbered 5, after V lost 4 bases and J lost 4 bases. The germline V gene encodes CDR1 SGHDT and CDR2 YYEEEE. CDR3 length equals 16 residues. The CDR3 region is CASSMTSGGAADTQYF. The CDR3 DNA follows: TGTGCCAGCAGCATGACTAGCGGGGGGGCCGCAGATACGCAGTATTTT.

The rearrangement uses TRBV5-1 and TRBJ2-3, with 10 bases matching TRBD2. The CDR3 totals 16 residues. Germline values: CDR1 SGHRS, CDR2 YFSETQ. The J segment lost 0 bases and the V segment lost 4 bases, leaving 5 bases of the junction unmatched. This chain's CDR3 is CASSPEAGGSTDTQYF. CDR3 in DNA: TGCGCCAGCAGCCCCGAAGCGGGAGGGAGCACAGATACGCAGTATTTT. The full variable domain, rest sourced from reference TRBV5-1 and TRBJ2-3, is KAGVTQTPRYLIKTRGQQVTLSCSPISGHRSVSWYQQTPGQGLQFLFEYFSETQRNKGNFPGRFSGRQFSNSRSEMNVSTLELGDSALYLCASSPEAGGSTDTQYFGPGTRLTVL.

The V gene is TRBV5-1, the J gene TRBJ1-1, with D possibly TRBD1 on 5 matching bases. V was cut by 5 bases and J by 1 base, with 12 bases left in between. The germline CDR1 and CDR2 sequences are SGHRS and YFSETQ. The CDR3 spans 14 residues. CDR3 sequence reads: CASRQQASNTEAFF. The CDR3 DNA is TGCGCCAGCAGACAACAGGCCTCGAACACTGAAGCTTTCTTT.

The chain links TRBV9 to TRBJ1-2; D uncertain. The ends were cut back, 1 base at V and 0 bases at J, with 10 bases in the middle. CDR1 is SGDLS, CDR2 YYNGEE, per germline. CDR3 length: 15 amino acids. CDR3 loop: CASSVSNLANYGYTF. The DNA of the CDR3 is TGTGCCAGCAGCGTATCTAACTTAGCTAACTATGGCTACACCTTC.

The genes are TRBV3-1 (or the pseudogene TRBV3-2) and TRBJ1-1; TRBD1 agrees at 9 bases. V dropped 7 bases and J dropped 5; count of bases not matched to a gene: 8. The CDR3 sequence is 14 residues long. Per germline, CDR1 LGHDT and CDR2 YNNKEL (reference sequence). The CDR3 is CASKPGQGGTEAFF. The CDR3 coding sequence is TGTGCCAGCAAACCGGGACAGGGTGGAACTGAAGCTTTCTTT.

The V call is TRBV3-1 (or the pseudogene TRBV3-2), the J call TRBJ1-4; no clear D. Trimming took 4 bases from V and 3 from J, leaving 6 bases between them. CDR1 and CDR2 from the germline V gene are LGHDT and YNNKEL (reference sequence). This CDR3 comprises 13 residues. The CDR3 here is CASSLQPNEKLFF. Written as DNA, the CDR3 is TGTGCCAGCAGCCTACAGCCTAATGAAAAACTGTTTTTT.

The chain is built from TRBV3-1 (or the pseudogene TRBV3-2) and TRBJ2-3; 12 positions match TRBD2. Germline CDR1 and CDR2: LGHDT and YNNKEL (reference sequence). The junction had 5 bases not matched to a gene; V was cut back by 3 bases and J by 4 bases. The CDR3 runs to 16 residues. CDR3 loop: CASSQERTSGADTQYF. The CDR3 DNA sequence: TGTGCCAGCAGCCAGGAAAGGACTAGCGGGGCAGATACGCAGTATTTT.

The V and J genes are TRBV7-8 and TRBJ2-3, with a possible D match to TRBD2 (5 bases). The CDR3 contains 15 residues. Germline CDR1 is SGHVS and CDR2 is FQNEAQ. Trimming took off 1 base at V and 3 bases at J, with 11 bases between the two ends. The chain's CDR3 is CASSLEGEQTDTQYF. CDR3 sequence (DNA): TGTGCCAGCAGCTTAGAGGGAGAACAGACAGATACGCAGTATTTT.

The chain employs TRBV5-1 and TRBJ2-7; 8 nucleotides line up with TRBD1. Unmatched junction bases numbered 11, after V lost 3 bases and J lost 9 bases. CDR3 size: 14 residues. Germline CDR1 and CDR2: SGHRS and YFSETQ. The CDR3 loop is CASSSGTGLSWQYF. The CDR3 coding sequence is TGCGCCAGCAGCTCCGGGACAGGTCTTTCCTGGCAGTACTTC.

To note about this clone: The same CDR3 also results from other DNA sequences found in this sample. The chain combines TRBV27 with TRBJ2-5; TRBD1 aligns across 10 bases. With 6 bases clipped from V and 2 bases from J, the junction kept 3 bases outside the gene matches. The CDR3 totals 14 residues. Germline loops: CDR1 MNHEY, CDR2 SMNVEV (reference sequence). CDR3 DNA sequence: TGTGCCAGCAGCGACAGGGGGCCACAAGAGACCCAGTACTTC. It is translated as CASSDRGPQETQYF.

In DNA, the CDR3 is TGTGCCAGCAGCGACAGTACAGGGGGCCGGGGCACCGGGGAGCTGTTTTTT. Protein product: CASSDSTGGRGTGELFF. The chain joins TRBV9 to TRBJ2-2; TRBD1 matches 9 bases. V trimming: 3 bases; J trimming: 4 bases; junction bases outside the gene matches: 10. There are 17 residues in the CDR3. Per the germline V gene, CDR1 is SGDLS and CDR2 is YYNGEE. The full variable domain, its missing parts supplied by reference TRBV9 and TRBJ2-2, is DSGVTQTPKHLITATGQRVTLRCSPRSGDLSVYWYQQSLDQGLQFLIQYYNGEERAKGNILERFSAQQFPDLHSELNLSSLELGDSALYFCASSDSTGGRGTGELFFGEGSRLTVL.

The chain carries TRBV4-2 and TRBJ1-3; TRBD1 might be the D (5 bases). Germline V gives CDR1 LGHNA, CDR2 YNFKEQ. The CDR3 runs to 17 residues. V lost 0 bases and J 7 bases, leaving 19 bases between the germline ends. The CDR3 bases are TGTGCCAGCAGCCAAGATACGGGCAGGGCAGGGCACAACACCATATATTTT. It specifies CASSQDTGRAGHNTIYF.

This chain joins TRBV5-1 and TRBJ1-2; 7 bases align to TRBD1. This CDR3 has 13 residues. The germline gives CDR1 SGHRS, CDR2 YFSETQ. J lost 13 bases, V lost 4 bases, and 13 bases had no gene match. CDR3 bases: TGCGCCAGCAGCCCCTCACCCGACAGGGCAGGCACCTTC. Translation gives CASSPSPDRAGTF. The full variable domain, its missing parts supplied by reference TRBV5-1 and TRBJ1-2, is KAGVTQTPRYLIKTRGQQVTLSCSPISGHRSVSWYQQTPGQGLQFLFEYFSETQRNKGNFPGRFSGRQFSNSRSEMNVSTLELGDSALYLCASSPSPDRAGTFGSGTRLTVV.

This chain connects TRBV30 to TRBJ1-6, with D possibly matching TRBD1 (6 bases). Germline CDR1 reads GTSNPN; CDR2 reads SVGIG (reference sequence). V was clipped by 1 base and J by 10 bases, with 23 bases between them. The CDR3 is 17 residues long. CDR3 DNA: TGTGCCTGGAGTGAGATTACACCGGGACACCCTGGGTCACCCCTCCACTTT. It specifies CAWSEITPGHPGSPLHF. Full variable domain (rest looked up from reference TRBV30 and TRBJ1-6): SQTIHQWPATLVQPVGSPLSLECTVEGTSNPNLYWYRQAAGRGLQLLFYSVGIGQISSEVPQNLSASRPQDRQFILSSKKLLLSDSGFYLCAWSEITPGHPGSPLHFGNGTRLTVT.

DNA of the CDR3: TGTGCCAGCAGTGAACCCATGGGACCTAGCGGGGACCTCTACGAGCAGTACGTC. Amino acids: CASSEPMGPSGDLYEQYV. The chain joins TRBV6-1 to TRBJ2-7; 9 bases align to TRBD2. Germline V gene sequence: CDR1 MNHNS, CDR2 SASEGT. V shed 2 bases, J shed 3 bases, and the junction held 14 bases outside the gene matches. The CDR3 is made up of 18 amino acids.

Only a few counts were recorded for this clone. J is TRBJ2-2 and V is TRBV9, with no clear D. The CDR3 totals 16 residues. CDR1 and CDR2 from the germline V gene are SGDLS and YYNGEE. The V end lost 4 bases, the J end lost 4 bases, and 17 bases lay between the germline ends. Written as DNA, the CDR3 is TGTGCCAGCAGCCTACGGAGTAGTCGGAGCACCGGGGAGCTGTTTTTT. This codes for CASSLRSSRSTGELFF.

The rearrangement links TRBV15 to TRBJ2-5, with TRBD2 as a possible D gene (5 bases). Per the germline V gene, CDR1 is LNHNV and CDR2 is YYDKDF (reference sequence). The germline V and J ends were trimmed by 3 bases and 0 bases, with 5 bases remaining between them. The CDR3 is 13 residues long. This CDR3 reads CATSRDYQETQYF. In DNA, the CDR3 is TGTGCCACCAGCAGGGACTACCAAGAGACCCAGTACTTC.

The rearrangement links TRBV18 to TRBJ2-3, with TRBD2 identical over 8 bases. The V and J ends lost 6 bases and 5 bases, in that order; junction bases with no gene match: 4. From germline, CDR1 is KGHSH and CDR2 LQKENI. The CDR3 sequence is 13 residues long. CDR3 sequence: CASSRGAGDTQYF. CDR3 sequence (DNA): TGTGCCAGCTCGCGGGGGGCCGGAGATACGCAGTATTTT. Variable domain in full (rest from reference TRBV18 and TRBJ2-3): NAGVMQNPRHLVRRRGQEARLRCSPMKGHSHVYWYRQLPEEGLKFMVYLQKENIIDESGMPKERFSAEFPKEGPSILRIQQVVRGDSAAYFCASSRGAGDTQYFGPGTRLTVL.

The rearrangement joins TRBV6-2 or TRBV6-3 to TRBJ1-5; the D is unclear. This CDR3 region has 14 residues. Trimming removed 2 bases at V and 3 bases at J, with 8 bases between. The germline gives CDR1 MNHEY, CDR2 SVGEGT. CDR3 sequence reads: CASSYVNSNQPQHF. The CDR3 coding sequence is TGTGCCAGCAGTTACGTCAACTCCAATCAGCCCCAGCATTTT.

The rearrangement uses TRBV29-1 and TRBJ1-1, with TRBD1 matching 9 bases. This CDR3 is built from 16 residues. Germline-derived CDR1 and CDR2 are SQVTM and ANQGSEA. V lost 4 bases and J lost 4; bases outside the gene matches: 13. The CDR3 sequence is CSVGPPFGQGSTEAFF. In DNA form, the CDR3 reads TGCAGCGTTGGGCCTCCCTTTGGACAGGGGAGCACTGAAGCTTTCTTT.

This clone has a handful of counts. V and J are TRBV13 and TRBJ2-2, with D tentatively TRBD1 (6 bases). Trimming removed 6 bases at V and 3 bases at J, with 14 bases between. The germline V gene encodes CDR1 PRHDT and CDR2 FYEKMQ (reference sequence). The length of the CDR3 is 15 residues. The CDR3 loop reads CASRNLQGDTGELFF. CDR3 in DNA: TGTGCCAGCAGAAACCTACAGGGAGACACCGGGGAGCTGTTTTTT.

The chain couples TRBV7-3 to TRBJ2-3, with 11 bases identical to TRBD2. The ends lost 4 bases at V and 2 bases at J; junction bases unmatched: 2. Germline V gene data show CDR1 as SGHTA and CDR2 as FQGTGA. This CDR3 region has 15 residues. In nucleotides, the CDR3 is TGTGCCAGCAGCTCTAGCGGGAGGAACACAGATACGCAGTATTTT. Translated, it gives CASSSSGRNTDTQYF.

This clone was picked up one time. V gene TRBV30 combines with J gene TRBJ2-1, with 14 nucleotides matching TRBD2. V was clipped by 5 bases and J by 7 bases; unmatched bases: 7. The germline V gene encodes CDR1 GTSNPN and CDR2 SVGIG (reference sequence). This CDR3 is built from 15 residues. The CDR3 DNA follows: TGTGCCTGGTCCGGGACTAGCGGGAGTTTAAATGAGCAGTTCTTC. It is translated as CAWSGTSGSLNEQFF.

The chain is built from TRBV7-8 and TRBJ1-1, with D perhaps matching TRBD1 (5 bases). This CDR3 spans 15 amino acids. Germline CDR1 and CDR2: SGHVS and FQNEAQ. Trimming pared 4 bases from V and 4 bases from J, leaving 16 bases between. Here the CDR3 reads CASSSRLGGGTEAFF. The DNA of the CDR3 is TGTGCCAGCAGCTCAAGGTTGGGGGGGGGCACTGAAGCTTTCTTT.

CDR3 region: CASSPLEGGTEAFF. The CDR3 bases are TGTGCCAGCTCACCACTAGAGGGTGGCACTGAAGCTTTCTTT. The rearrangement uses TRBV18 and TRBJ1-1; D gene ambiguous. Trimming took off 1 base at V and 4 bases at J, with 10 bases between the two ends. The length of the CDR3 is 14 residues. The germline gives CDR1 KGHSH, CDR2 LQKENI.

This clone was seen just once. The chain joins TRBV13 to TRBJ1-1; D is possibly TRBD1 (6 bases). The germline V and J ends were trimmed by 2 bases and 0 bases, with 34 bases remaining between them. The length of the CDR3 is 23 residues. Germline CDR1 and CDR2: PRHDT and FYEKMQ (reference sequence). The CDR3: CASSLHGFEGRSDRQNMNTEAFF. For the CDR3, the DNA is TGTGCCAGCAGCTTACACGGGTTCGAGGGGCGGAGCGACAGGCAAAATATGAACACTGAAGCTTTCTTT.

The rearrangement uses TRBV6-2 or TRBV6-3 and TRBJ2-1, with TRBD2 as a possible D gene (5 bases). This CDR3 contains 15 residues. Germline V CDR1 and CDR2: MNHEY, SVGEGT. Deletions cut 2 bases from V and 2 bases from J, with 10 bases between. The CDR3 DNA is TGTGCCAGCAGTTACCGGACTTCCGCCTACAATGAGCAGTTCTTC. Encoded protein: CASSYRTSAYNEQFF.